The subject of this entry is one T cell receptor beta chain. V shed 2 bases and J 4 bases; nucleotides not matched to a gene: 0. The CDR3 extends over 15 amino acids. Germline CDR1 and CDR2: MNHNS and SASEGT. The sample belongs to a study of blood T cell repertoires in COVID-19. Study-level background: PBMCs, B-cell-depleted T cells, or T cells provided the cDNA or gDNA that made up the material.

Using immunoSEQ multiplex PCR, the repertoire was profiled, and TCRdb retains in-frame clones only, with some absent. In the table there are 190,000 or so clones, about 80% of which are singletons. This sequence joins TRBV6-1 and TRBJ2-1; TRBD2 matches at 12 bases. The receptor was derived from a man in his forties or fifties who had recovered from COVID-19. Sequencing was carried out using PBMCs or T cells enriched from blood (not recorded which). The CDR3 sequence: CASSETSGGYNEQFF. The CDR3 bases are TGTGCCAGCAGTGAAACTAGCGGGGGGTACAATGAGCAGTTCTTC.